Below, 21 T cell receptor beta chains from the same sample are listed, as sequenced in a study of siplizumab effects on memory and regulatory T cells. Clones were sequenced by immunoSEQ multiplex PCR, and TCRdb holds only the in-frame ones, with some missing. The table has some 100,000 clones, around 94% seen once. Source material: non-Treg CD4+ T cells sorted from blood. The receptors stem from a human donor in good health.

The gene calls are TRBV10-3 and TRBJ2-7; D is tentatively TRBD1 or TRBD2 (5 bases each). The CDR3 is 12 residues long. V was pared by 8 bases and J by 5 bases, with 13 bases between. CDR1 is ENHRY, CDR2 SYGVKD, per germline. The CDR3 DNA follows: TGTGCCATCGGCGTCAGAGGGGACGAGCAGTACTTC. As protein: CAIGVRGDEQYF.

In its sample, this clone was seen once. This chain uses TRBV15 with TRBJ1-2; D is uncertain. V lost 5 bases to trimming and J lost 5 bases, with 12 bases between them. The CDR3 contains 13 residues. Germline values: CDR1 LNHNV, CDR2 YYDKDF (reference sequence). The CDR3 loop is CATSEAAIYGYTF. For the CDR3, the DNA is TGTGCCACCAGCGAAGCCGCTATTTATGGCTACACCTTC.

The chain has TRBV5-1 and TRBJ2-3; 8 nucleotides match TRBD1. The germline gives CDR1 SGHRS, CDR2 YFSETQ. J gave up 3 bases and V 1 base, and 4 bases lay outside the gene matches. CDR3 size: 15 residues. The CDR3 reads CASSLSRQGTDTQYF. The DNA for the CDR3 is TGCGCCAGCAGCTTGAGTCGACAGGGGACAGATACGCAGTATTTT.

The gene calls are TRBV5-4 and TRBJ2-1, with TRBD1 matching over 7 bases. Losses at the gene ends were 0 bases for V and 6 bases for J; bases not matched to a gene: 9. Germline CDR1 and CDR2: SGHNT and YYREEE (reference sequence). The CDR3 has 16 amino acids. The CDR3 reads CASSLARQGFGNEQFF. CDR3 coding DNA: TGTGCCAGCAGCTTGGCAAGACAGGGCTTTGGCAATGAGCAGTTCTTC.

The chain joins TRBV30 to TRBJ1-4; TRBD1 aligns across 8 bases. Germline CDR1 is GTSNPN and CDR2 is SVGIG (reference sequence). Trimming took 2 bases from V and 8 from J; bases not matched to a gene: 7. The CDR3 has 14 residues. CDR3 sequence (DNA): TGTGCCTGGAGTCTAGACAGGGGAGAGGAAAAACTGTTTTTT. Encoded protein: CAWSLDRGEEKLFF.

V and J are TRBV7-9 and TRBJ2-2; TRBD2 is a possible D gene (5 bases). CDR1 and CDR2 (germline): SEHNR, FQNEAQ (reference sequence). Trimming pared 2 bases from V and 6 bases from J, leaving 13 bases between. The CDR3 runs to 15 residues. In DNA form, the CDR3 reads TGTGCCAGCAGCTTATCCGGAGGTCGGGCCGGGGAGCTGTTTTTT. Amino acid sequence: CASSLSGGRAGELFF.

This chain links TRBV27 with TRBJ1-6; D is possibly TRBD1 (5 bases). This CDR3 has 15 amino acids. Germline V gene sequence: CDR1 MNHEY, CDR2 SMNVEV (reference sequence). The germline V and J ends were trimmed by 6 bases and 10 bases, with 19 bases remaining between them. This CDR3 reads CASRRFLTERSPLHF. CDR3 DNA: TGTGCCAGCAGACGCTTTTTGACAGAGAGGTCACCCCTCCACTTT.

This clone showed up just once. The chain employs TRBV5-6 and TRBJ1-2, with no clear D. This CDR3 contains 16 residues. The germline gives CDR1 SGHDT, CDR2 YYEEEE. The V end lost 2 bases, the J end lost 5 bases, and 19 bases lay between the germline ends. The DNA of the CDR3 is TGTGCCAGCAGCTTATGGACGGTCCCGCCACTTTATGGCTACACCTTC. It encodes CASSLWTVPPLYGYTF.

V is TRBV30 and J is TRBJ2-7, with 16 bases fitting TRBD2. Germline V gene sequence: CDR1 GTSNPN, CDR2 SVGIG (reference sequence). The CDR3 covers 19 residues. The V gene end was trimmed by 0 bases and the J gene end by 2 bases; junction bases not matched to a gene: 10. CDR3 protein: CAWSVPGLAGGPVTYEQYF. For the CDR3, the DNA is TGTGCCTGGAGTGTACCGGGACTAGCGGGAGGGCCGGTGACCTACGAGCAGTACTTC.

Note on this clone: One junction end disagrees with the germline gene, perhaps due to a read error. This chain connects TRBV7-2 to TRBJ2-3; no clear D gene. Germline lookup yields CDR1 SGHTA and CDR2 FQGNSA. CDR3 length equals 12 residues. DNA for the CDR3: TGTGCCAGCAGCAATTCACGCCGGACGCTTTTTTTT. It yields the protein CASSNSRRTLFF.

CDR3 bases: TGTGCCATTGGGGGGGGATTCAACTATGGCTACACCTTC. This gives the protein CAIGGGFNYGYTF. This chain connects TRBV10-3 to TRBJ1-2, with a possible D match to TRBD1 (5 bases). Germline V gives CDR1 ENHRY, CDR2 SYGVKD. The CDR3 runs 13 residues. Trimming shortened V by 9 bases and J by 2 bases, and 13 bases separated the two germline ends.

This sequence joins TRBV12-5 and TRBJ2-3; 14 nucleotides align to TRBD2. CDR3 length equals 16 residues. Germline CDR1 LGHNT, CDR2 FRNRAP. V shed 6 bases, J shed 1 base, and the junction held 3 bases outside the gene matches. The CDR3 spells CASGSGLAGGTDTQYF. CDR3 in DNA: TGTGCTAGTGGCTCGGGACTAGCGGGAGGCACAGATACGCAGTATTTT. Based on the CDR3 plus reference TRBV12-5 and TRBJ2-3, the full variable domain is DARVTQTPRHKVTEMGQEVTMRCQPILGHNTVFWYRQTMMQGLELLAYFRNRAPLDDSGMPKDRFSAEMPDATLATLKIQPSEPRDSAVYFCASGSGLAGGTDTQYFGPGTRLTVL.

This clone was seen a single time. The J gene is TRBJ2-3, the V gene TRBV9; TRBD2 matches 11 bases. The CDR3 length is 16 residues. Looked up from germline, CDR1 is SGDLS and CDR2 is YYNGEE. The V gene end was trimmed by 4 bases and the J gene end by 3 bases; junction bases not matched to a gene: 7. The CDR3 loop is CASSLTSGSSTDTQYF. In nucleotides, the CDR3 is TGTGCCAGCAGCCTTACTAGCGGGAGTAGTACAGATACGCAGTATTTT.

V is TRBV4-1 and J is TRBJ1-2; D perhaps matches TRBD1 (5 bases). The V gene's germline CDR1 is MGHRA and CDR2 YSYEKL. V lost 0 bases, J lost 6 bases, and 14 bases lay in between. The CDR3 extends over 15 amino acids. The CDR3 nucleotides read TGCGCCAGCAGCCAAGACAGGGCCAGGTTGAATGGCTACACCTTC. Amino acid sequence: CASSQDRARLNGYTF.

The rearrangement links TRBV15 to TRBJ1-2; tentative D call: TRBD1 (5 bases). The length of the CDR3 is 17 residues. The V gene lost 1 base and the J gene lost 5 bases, with 20 bases spanning the gap. Germline V CDR1 and CDR2: LNHNV, YYDKDF (reference sequence). The CDR3 region has the DNA TGTGCCACCAGCAGAGTTCTCCGTCCCAGCAAGGGGTATGGCTACACCTTC. Residues: CATSRVLRPSKGYGYTF.

In this sample, this clone turned up once. The chain combines TRBV28 with TRBJ1-5, with a weak D call TRBD1 (5 bases). The germline gives CDR1 MDHEN, CDR2 SYDVKM. The CDR3 totals 13 residues. Trimming cost V 5 bases and J 10 bases, with 15 bases left between them. In nucleotides, the CDR3 is TGTGCCAGCAGTCCTCCCAGGAGGGGACCCCAGCATTTT. Translated: CASSPPRRGPQHF.

The count of this clone is one. V gene TRBV7-3 combines with J gene TRBJ1-1, with D possibly matching TRBD1 (6 bases). The germline V gene encodes CDR1 SGHTA and CDR2 FQGTGA. V lost 6 bases, J lost 0 bases, and 14 bases lay in between. The length of the CDR3 is 15 residues. The CDR3 DNA reads TGTGCCAGCAGGAAACGACAGGAGCTGAACACTGAAGCTTTCTTT. As protein: CASRKRQELNTEAFF.

This clone was seen just once. The chain combines TRBV27 with TRBJ2-7; tentatively, D is TRBD1 (6 bases). The CDR3 consists of 12 residues. Trimming cost V 8 bases and J 2 bases, with 10 bases left between them. CDR1 and CDR2 (germline): MNHEY, SMNVEV (reference sequence). DNA for the CDR3: TGTGCCAGCTCCAGGGGCCCCTACGAGCAGTACTTC. Amino acids: CASSRGPYEQYF.

The V and J genes are TRBV19 and TRBJ1-1; D possibly corresponds to TRBD1 (5 bases). The CDR3 is 13 residues long. Trimming removed 10 bases from V and 0 bases from J, with 12 bases in between. From germline, CDR1 is LNHDA and CDR2 SQIVND (reference sequence). In nucleotides, the CDR3 is TGTGCCACCCGGGGCCGTGTGAACACTGAAGCTTTCTTT. Its protein product is CATRGRVNTEAFF.

The V call is TRBV28, the J call TRBJ1-2, with 7 positions matching TRBD1. The CDR3 spans 14 residues. With 10 bases clipped from V and 4 bases from J, the junction kept 12 bases outside the gene matches. Looked up from germline, CDR1 is MDHEN and CDR2 is SYDVKM. The CDR3, as DNA: TGTGCCACCAGACAGGGCCCACTTGGCTATGGCTACACCTTC. Its protein is CATRQGPLGYGYTF.

The gene calls are TRBV2 and TRBJ1-3; maybe TRBD1 (6 bases). The ends were cut back, 9 bases at V and 3 bases at J, with 24 bases in the middle. The CDR3 totals 17 residues. Germline CDR1 is SNHLY and CDR2 is FYNNEI. CDR3 sequence: CASSQTLTGYRGNTIYF. CDR3 coding DNA: TGTGCCAGTTCTCAAACCCTAACAGGGTATCGTGGAAACACCATATATTTT.